This T cell receptor beta chain stems from a study of shared clonotypes between healthy human individuals. This clone was recorded only once. Antigen: not known. Study-wide points: Memory subsets had estimated richness that was generally smaller than that of naive subsets. Clonotype sharing across donors was expected to vary with sequencing depth.

Trimming removed 7 bases at V and 7 bases at J, with 13 bases between. The germline CDR1 and CDR2 sequences are MDHEN and SYDVKM. The CDR3 extends over 12 amino acids. The assay was immunoSEQ multiplex PCR, and TCRdb's table has in-frame clones only and misses some. The sample lists about 2.4 million clones, under 95% seen once, with around 0.37% in the top ten. The sequencing sample was made of naive CD4+ T cells from PBMCs. The subset is: CD45RA+ positively selected. V and J are TRBV28 and TRBJ1-1, with D possibly matching TRBD1 (5 bases). This TCR derives from a man younger than 35 in good health. Some clones in this sample may be carry-over from other donors' samples. CDR3 in DNA: TGTGCCAGCACCCAACGGCAGGGTGAAGCTTTCTTT. Encoded protein: CASTQRQGEAFF.